These 19 T cell receptor beta chains came from one sample sequenced in a study of vaccination and CD4 T cells after COVID-19. Sequencing of DNA taken from cultured CD4+ T cells relied on the Oncomine TCR Beta short-read assay. TCRdb reanalysed the PCR reads using MiXCR and keeps one entry per CDR3 protein. Of tens of thousands of distinct CDR3 sequences in the sample, about 39% are singletons; the top ten hold under 13%. For these receptors, no antigen is known. Noted treatment: roughly nine-day PBMC culture with coronavirus spike peptide pools or control peptides (ViraFEST assay). Sequencing used CD4+ T cells from blood, cultured in vitro. These receptors were obtained from a human donor who had recovered from COVID-19.

J is TRBJ2-1 and V is TRBV7-9; possible D gene TRBD2, 6 bases. In germline, CDR1 is SEHNR, CDR2 FQNEAQ (reference sequence). Trimming cost V 4 bases and J 0 bases, with 16 bases left between them. This CDR3 is 17 amino acids long. CDR3 loop: CASSSHRGLHSYNEQFF. DNA for the CDR3: TGTGCCAGCAGCTCACACAGAGGACTACACTCCTACAATGAGCAGTTCTTC.

The gene calls are TRBV27 and TRBJ1-5; D is possibly TRBD1 (6 bases). CDR1 and CDR2 (germline): MNHEY, SMNVEV (reference sequence). CDR3 length: 15 amino acids. Trimming stripped 5 bases from V and 7 bases from J, with 18 bases between. This CDR3 is CASSHSGGARQPQHF. DNA for the CDR3: TGTGCCAGCAGTCACTCGGGGGGGGCGCGACAGCCCCAGCATTTT.

A remark on this clonotype: Compared with germline, one end of the junction differs, possibly owing to a read error. V gene TRBV5-3 combines with J gene TRBJ2-5, with D perhaps matching TRBD2 (6 bases). TRBV5-3 is identified as an open reading frame with a role that is uncertain. The CDR3 totals 16 residues. The CDR3 region is CASSWIGGTHQETQYF. The CDR3 DNA is TGTGCCAGCAGCTGGATCGGCGGGACTCACCAAGAGACCCAGTACTTC.

This clonotype was seen more than once but under ten times. The genes are TRBV28 and TRBJ1-2; TRBD1 matches 7 bases. V trimming: 6 bases; J trimming: 5 bases; junction bases outside the gene matches: 9. CDR1 and CDR2 from the germline V gene are MDHEN and SYDVKM. The CDR3 length is 14 residues. The CDR3: CASRDQTGLYGYTF. In nucleotides, the CDR3 is TGTGCCAGCAGGGATCAGACAGGGTTGTATGGCTACACCTTC.

This clonotype was seen only a few times. The V and J genes are TRBV2 and TRBJ1-6; 7 bases agree with TRBD1. Germline values: CDR1 SNHLY, CDR2 FYNNEI. V lost 10 bases to trimming and J lost 5 bases; unmatched junction nucleotides: 8. This CDR3 contains 14 residues. In DNA form, the CDR3 reads TGTGCCACCCAGGCCGGGACAGATAATTCACCCCTCCACTTT. This sequence encodes CATQAGTDNSPLHF.

The V and J genes are TRBV6-1 and TRBJ2-2; D gene ambiguous. This CDR3 contains 17 residues. Germline CDR1 reads MNHNS; CDR2 reads SASEGT. Trimming stripped 5 bases from V and 4 bases from J, with 20 bases between. The CDR3 reads CASSTRAFRQITGELFF. In DNA, the CDR3 is TGTGCCAGCAGTACCCGAGCTTTTAGGCAGATCACCGGGGAGCTGTTTTTT.

The chain carries TRBV10-3 and TRBJ2-7, with a possible D match to TRBD1 (6 bases). The CDR3 covers 14 residues. Germline V CDR1 and CDR2: ENHRY, SYGVKD. V was cut by 0 bases and J by 7 bases, with 13 bases left in between. CDR3 in amino acids: CAISESRTVVEQYF. The CDR3 DNA reads as TGTGCCATCAGTGAGTCAAGGACAGTTGTAGAGCAGTACTTC.

Notes on this clonotype: The junction differs from germline at one of its ends, possibly a read error. This sequence joins TRBV7-8 and TRBJ2-3; D ambiguous. This CDR3 is 12 amino acids long. Germline-derived CDR1 and CDR2 are SGHVS and FQNEAQ. CDR3 sequence reads: CASSSRSQNRHF. In DNA form, the CDR3 reads TGTGCCAGCAGCTCGCGTTCTCAAAACAGACATTTT.

The CDR3 nucleotides are TGTGCCAGCAGCAAACAGGCACAAGGCTACACCTTC. Amino acids: CASSKQAQGYTF. The gene calls are TRBV6-1 and TRBJ1-2, with D perhaps TRBD1 (5 bases). The V and J ends lost 6 bases and 8 bases respectively, with 13 bases between them. Germline CDR1 is MNHNS and CDR2 is SASEGT. This CDR3 spans 12 amino acids.

This clonotype was recorded a few times. V gene TRBV7-9 combines with J gene TRBJ1-3, with a weak D call TRBD1 (5 bases). V was shortened by 5 bases and J by 3 bases, with 14 bases between the two germline ends. CDR1 SEHNR and CDR2 FQNEAQ come from the germline V gene (reference sequence). This CDR3 is 15 amino acids long. The CDR3 DNA reads TGTGCCAGCAGCCAAACAGGAGGGTATGGAAACACCATATATTTT. Translation gives CASSQTGGYGNTIYF.

This chain uses TRBV7-2 with TRBJ1-1, with 7 nucleotides matching TRBD1. J lost 8 bases, V lost 6 bases, and 18 bases had no gene match. The CDR3 totals 16 residues. Germline V gene sequence: CDR1 SGHTA, CDR2 FQGNSA. CDR3: CASSPPVRGGLREAFF. The CDR3 DNA sequence: TGTGCCAGCAGTCCCCCTGTCAGGGGGGGCTTGAGAGAAGCTTTCTTT.

V usage is TRBV7-8 and J usage is TRBJ1-1; D might be TRBD1 (5 bases). Germline assignment: CDR1 SGHVS and CDR2 FQNEAQ. The CDR3 loop spans 13 amino acids. Deletions cut 5 bases from V and 5 bases from J, with 12 bases between. CDR3 protein: CASSQGHGTEAFF. The DNA of the CDR3 is TGTGCCAGCAGCCAGGGTCATGGGACTGAAGCTTTCTTT.

Note on this clonotype: The junction does not match germline at one end; this may be a read error. The J gene is TRBJ2-3, the V gene TRBV7-9, with 9 nucleotides matching TRBD2. CDR1 SEHNR and CDR2 FQNEAQ come from the germline V gene (reference sequence). The CDR3 consists of 17 residues. In DNA form, the CDR3 reads TGTGCCAGCAGTTTAGCTGCGGGGGGGCCCGGCGGAGATACGCAGTATTTT. This codes for CASSLAAGGPGGDTQYF.

The chain is built from TRBV27 and TRBJ2-6; D uncertain. V lost 1 base, J lost 1 base, and 2 bases lay in between. Germline CDR1 and CDR2: MNHEY and SMNVEV (reference sequence). This CDR3 contains 14 residues. CDR3 sequence reads: CASSLWSGANVLTF. Written as DNA, the CDR3 is TGTGCCAGCAGTTTATGGTCTGGGGCCAACGTCCTGACTTTC.

The chain combines TRBV24-1 with TRBJ2-3; TRBD2 aligns across 11 bases. After removal of 3 bases from V and 4 bases from J, the junction contained 8 bases not matched to a gene. The CDR3 consists of 17 residues. Per the germline V gene, CDR1 is KGHDR and CDR2 is SFDVKD. CDR3 protein: CATSDARLAGGSDTQYF. The CDR3 nucleotides are TGTGCCACCAGTGATGCTCGGCTAGCGGGAGGCTCAGATACGCAGTATTTT.

The rearrangement links TRBV7-8 to TRBJ2-7, with a possible D match to TRBD2 (5 bases). The CDR3 length is 15 residues. V lost 1 base and J lost 0, with 10 bases in between. CDR1 SGHVS and CDR2 FQNEAQ come from the germline V gene. CDR3: CASSLVEGSSYEQYF. Written as DNA, the CDR3 is TGTGCCAGCAGCTTAGTAGAGGGATCCTCCTACGAGCAGTACTTC.

V usage is TRBV6-1 and J usage is TRBJ2-4, with unresolved D. Trimming removed 6 bases at V and 0 bases at J, with 9 bases between. Looked up from germline, CDR1 is MNHNS and CDR2 is SASEGT. CDR3 length: 14 residues. The CDR3 here is CASSVQLAKNIQYF. In DNA, the CDR3 is TGTGCCAGCAGCGTACAGCTAGCCAAAAACATTCAGTACTTC.

The chain joins TRBV20-1 to TRBJ1-6; D remains unclear. This CDR3 has 15 amino acids. V was clipped by 5 bases and J by 7 bases, with 18 bases between them. Germline assignment: CDR1 DFQATT and CDR2 SNEGSKA (reference sequence). In DNA form, the CDR3 reads TGCAGTGCTCCTCTTGGGAGGGCGGACAATTCACCCCTCCACTTT. Protein: CSAPLGRADNSPLHF.

This clonotype was observed a handful of times. The V gene is TRBV15, the J gene TRBJ1-3, with 9 bases aligning to TRBD1. Per germline, CDR1 LNHNV and CDR2 YYDKDF (reference sequence). The CDR3 runs to 16 residues. V was pared by 9 bases and J by 4 bases, with 13 bases of the junction left unmatched. The DNA for the CDR3 is TGTGCCACGACAAGGCGCACAGGGGGCAGAGGAAACACCATATATTTT. It is translated as CATTRRTGGRGNTIYF.